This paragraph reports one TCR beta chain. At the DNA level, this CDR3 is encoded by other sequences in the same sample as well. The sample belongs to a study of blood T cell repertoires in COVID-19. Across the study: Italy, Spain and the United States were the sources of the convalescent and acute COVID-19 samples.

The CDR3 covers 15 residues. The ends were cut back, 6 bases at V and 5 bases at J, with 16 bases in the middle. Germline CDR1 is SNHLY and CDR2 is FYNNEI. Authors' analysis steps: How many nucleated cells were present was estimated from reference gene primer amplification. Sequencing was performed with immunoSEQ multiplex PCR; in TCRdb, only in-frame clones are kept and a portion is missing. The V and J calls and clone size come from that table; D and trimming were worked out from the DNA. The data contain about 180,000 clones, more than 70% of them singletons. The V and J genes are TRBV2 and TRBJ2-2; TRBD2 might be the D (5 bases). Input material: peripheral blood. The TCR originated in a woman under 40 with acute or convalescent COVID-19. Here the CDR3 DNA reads TGTGCCAGCAGCGAGGGAGAGGTTGGTACCGGGGAGCTGTTTTTT. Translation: CASSEGEVGTGELFF.